Each of the 15 T cell receptor beta chains below was sequenced from the same sample in a study of T cell repertoires in aging, cancer and after chemotherapy. The template was genomic DNA from peripheral blood, not RNA. Rearranged V-D-J TRB sequences were amplified with a mixed TRB-A/B primer pool. One entry per CDR3 protein results from TCRdb running MiXCR on the multiplex PCR reads. This sample has around 20,000 distinct CDR3 sequences, with about 37% found just once. The sample was blood. The receptor set was obtained from a human donor with a solid tumor.

In its sample, this clonotype was seen once. The chain carries TRBV20-1 and TRBJ2-7; D possibly uses TRBD1 or TRBD2 (5 bases each). The CDR3 is 14 residues long. The germline V gene has CDR1 DFQATT and CDR2 SNEGSKA (reference sequence). V was shortened by 3 bases and J by 3 bases, with 15 bases between the two germline ends. The CDR3: CSARPPGPNYEQYF. The CDR3 nucleotides read TGCAGTGCTAGGCCCCCGGGGCCTAACTACGAGCAGTACTTC.

The genes are TRBV6-5 and TRBJ2-5, with 8 bases identical to TRBD1. The V segment lost 5 bases and the J segment 3 bases; nucleotides outside the gene matches: 5. The CDR3 is made up of 14 amino acids. CDR1 is MNHEY and CDR2 is SVGAGI in the germline V gene. The CDR3 DNA reads as TGTGCCAGCAGTCTCAGGGGGCGGGAAGAGACCCAGTACTTC. As protein: CASSLRGREETQYF.

This clonotype occurred once. The chain employs TRBV7-2 and TRBJ2-1; 15 positions agree with TRBD2. Germline CDR1 reads SGHTA; CDR2 reads FQGNSA. V was pared by 6 bases and J by 7 bases, with 7 bases of the junction left unmatched. This CDR3 region has 16 residues. In nucleotides, the CDR3 is TGTGCCAGCAGTCGGGGCGGGACTAGCGGGAGGAATGAGCAGTTCTTC. This encodes CASSRGGTSGRNEQFF.

This clonotype was observed a handful of times. The chain employs TRBV5-5 and TRBJ1-6; unclear D gene. V lost 0 bases, J lost 6 bases, and 4 bases lay in between. Germline V gene data show CDR1 as SGHKS and CDR2 as YYEKEE (reference sequence). The CDR3 is 13 amino acids. The CDR3 sequence: CASSLDSNSPLHF. The CDR3 nucleotides are TGTGCCAGCAGCTTGGACAGTAATTCACCCCTCCACTTT.

In this sample, this clonotype turned up a few times. This rearrangement joins TRBV5-6 to TRBJ1-5; the match to TRBD1 covers 7 bases. This CDR3 is built from 15 residues. V was clipped by 0 bases and J by 7 bases; unmatched bases: 7. The germline V gene has CDR1 SGHDT and CDR2 YYEEEE. The CDR3 DNA reads as TGTGCCAGCAGCTTGGAGAGGGGGCACGGGCAGCCCCAGCATTTT. Translating gives CASSLERGHGQPQHF.

The genes are TRBV28 and TRBJ2-1; D is ambiguous. The CDR3 has 10 residues. Germline CDR1 MDHEN, CDR2 SYDVKM. Trimming removed 5 bases from V and 5 bases from J, with 1 base in between. For the CDR3, the DNA is TGTGCCAGCAGTCACAATGAGCAGTTCTTC. Translation: CASSHNEQFF.

This clonotype turned up a few times. This chain joins TRBV19 and TRBJ1-2; possibly TRBD1 for D (6 bases). CDR3 size: 14 residues. Looked up from germline, CDR1 is LNHDA and CDR2 is SQIVND (reference sequence). With 6 bases removed from V and 4 bases from J, the gap between germline ends came to 15 bases. The CDR3 region has the DNA TGTGCCAGTAGCAGGGACATATCCCGCTATGGCTACACCTTC. Its translation is CASSRDISRYGYTF.

The chain recombines TRBV24-1 with TRBJ2-3; no reliable D call. V lost 4 bases to trimming and J lost 0 bases, with 7 bases between them. The CDR3 is 14 amino acids. Germline V gene lookup returns CDR1 KGHDR and CDR2 SFDVKD. The CDR3 DNA follows: TGTGCCACCAGTGACCCACGCAGCACAGATACGCAGTATTTT. Translation gives CATSDPRSTDTQYF.

The J gene is TRBJ2-1, the V gene TRBV27; TRBD2 might be the D (7 bases). Trimming left V 1 base short and J 11 bases short, with 18 bases between. CDR3 length: 15 amino acids. The germline V gene encodes CDR1 MNHEY and CDR2 SMNVEV (reference sequence). The chain's CDR3 is CASSLYQGTTMKQFF. Written as DNA, the CDR3 is TGTGCCAGCAGTTTATACCAGGGGACTACAATGAAGCAGTTCTTC.

Comments on this clonotype: A clone one base away is much larger, so this may be a read error. V is TRBV29-1 and J is TRBJ2-3; D uncertain. Germline V gives CDR1 SQVTM, CDR2 ANQGSEA. The V gene lost 7 bases and the J gene lost 5 bases, with 16 bases spanning the gap. This CDR3 spans 13 amino acids. As DNA, the CDR3 is TGCAGCGCTGACGGCCTCAAGGGAGATACGCAGTATTTT. Encoded protein: CSADGLKGDTQYF.

The chain joins TRBV4-2 to TRBJ2-1, with D unresolved. Germline CDR1 is LGHNA and CDR2 is YNFKEQ. CDR3 size: 15 residues. Trimming cost V 1 base and J 8 bases, with 15 bases left between them. CDR3 in amino acids: CASSQGSAFRHEQFF. For the CDR3, the DNA is TGTGCCAGCAGCCAAGGTTCGGCCTTCCGCCATGAGCAGTTCTTC.

This clonotype has more than one count but fewer than ten. V and J are TRBV6-5 and TRBJ1-3; the D is unclear. The V gene lost 6 bases and the J gene lost 0 bases, with 15 bases spanning the gap. The CDR3 totals 16 residues. Germline lookup yields CDR1 MNHEY and CDR2 SVGAGI. CDR3 nucleotides: TGTGCCAGCAGCCCCGACGGCGAATCCTCTGGAAACACCATATATTTT. Encoded protein: CASSPDGESSGNTIYF.

A note on this clonotype: A read error may account for a junction end that differs from germline. V usage is TRBV13 and J usage is TRBJ2-1; 7 bases map to TRBD1. The CDR3 spans 15 residues. The V gene's germline CDR1 is PRHDT and CDR2 FYEKMQ (reference sequence). The CDR3 sequence is CASSLWSAGGNEQFF. DNA for the CDR3: TGCGCCAGCAGCTTGTGGTCCGCAGGGGGCAATGAGCAGTTCTTC.

The chain uses TRBV30 and TRBJ2-5, with D possibly being TRBD2 (7 bases). The CDR3 totals 13 residues. CDR1 and CDR2 from the germline V gene are GTSNPN and SVGIG (reference sequence). The V and J ends lost 3 bases and 9 bases respectively, with 17 bases between them. The DNA for the CDR3 is TGTGCCTGGAGAGGGGGGGGGCCTCGGGCCCAGTACTTC. Translated, it gives CAWRGGGPRAQYF.

This chain connects TRBV29-1 to TRBJ2-7; maybe TRBD2 (6 bases). V lost 7 bases and J lost 5, with 15 bases in between. The germline V gene encodes CDR1 SQVTM and CDR2 ANQGSEA. CDR3 length: 12 residues. CDR3: CSAKHGSNEQYF. In DNA form, the CDR3 reads TGCAGCGCCAAACACGGGAGCAACGAGCAGTACTTC.